This TCR beta chain was retrieved from a study of molecular identifiers for immune sequencing clone quantification. Overall study context: Naive CD8 RNA (approximately 20,000 or 100,000 cells) was divided into five aliquots, with four sequenced. Notes on the study in general: Effector cells had over 97% of their molecules in clones above 20 RNA copies, while naive cells had under 1%.

Methods described previously were used for bulk TCR libraries, and listed TCR primers were applied. Each CDR3 protein is one row after TCRdb ran MiXCR on the PCR reads. The table lists about 640,000 distinct CDR3 sequences, roughly 21% of them singletons. CDR1 and CDR2 (germline): LNHDA, SQIVND (reference sequence). The CDR3 extends over 14 amino acids. V lost 7 bases, J lost 9 bases, and 19 bases lay in between. Naive CD8 T cells underwent sorting with the CD8+CD4-CCR7+CD45RA+ definition. This clonotype has at least ten counts. The antigen remains undetermined. Specimen: naive CD8+ T cells from blood, with Jurkat cell RNA spiked in. Indicated subset: FACS-sorted CD8+CD4-CCR7+CD45RA+ naive T cells. This TCR came from a human donor in good health. Some libraries in this study had Jurkat cell RNA spiked in. The chain is built from TRBV19 and TRBJ1-5; no clear D gene. The CDR3 DNA is TGTGCCAGTAATCCCGGGAACATGTTGGGGCCCCAGCATTTT. This encodes CASNPGNMLGPQHF.